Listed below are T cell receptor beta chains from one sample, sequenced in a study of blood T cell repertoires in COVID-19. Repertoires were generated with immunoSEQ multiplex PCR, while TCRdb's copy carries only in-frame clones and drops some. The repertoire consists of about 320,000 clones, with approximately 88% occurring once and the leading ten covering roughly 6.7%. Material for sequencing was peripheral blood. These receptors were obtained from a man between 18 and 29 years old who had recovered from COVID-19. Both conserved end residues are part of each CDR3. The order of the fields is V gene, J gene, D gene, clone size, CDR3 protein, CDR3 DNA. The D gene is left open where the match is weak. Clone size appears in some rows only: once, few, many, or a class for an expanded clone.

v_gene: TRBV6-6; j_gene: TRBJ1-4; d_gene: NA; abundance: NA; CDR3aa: CASNRAALNEKLFF; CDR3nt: TGTGCCAGCAACAGGGCGGCATTAAATGAAAAACTGTTTTTT
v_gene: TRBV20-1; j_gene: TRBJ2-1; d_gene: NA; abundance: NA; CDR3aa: CSAHISVEQFF; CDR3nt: TGCAGTGCTCACATCAGCGTTGAGCAGTTCTTC
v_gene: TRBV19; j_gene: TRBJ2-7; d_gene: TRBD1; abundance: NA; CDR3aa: CASSQTGVLPLNPYEQYF; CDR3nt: TGTGCCAGTAGTCAGACAGGGGTCCTCCCCCTTAACCCCTACGAGCAGTACTTC
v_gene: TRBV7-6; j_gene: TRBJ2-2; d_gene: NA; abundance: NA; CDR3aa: CASSLDSFSNTGELFF; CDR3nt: TGTGCCAGCAGCTTAGACAGCTTTTCGAACACCGGGGAGCTGTTTTTT
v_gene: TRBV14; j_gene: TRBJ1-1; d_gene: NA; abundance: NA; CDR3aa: CASSQYAAPEAFF; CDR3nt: TGTGCCAGCAGCCAATACGCGGCACCTGAAGCTTTCTTT
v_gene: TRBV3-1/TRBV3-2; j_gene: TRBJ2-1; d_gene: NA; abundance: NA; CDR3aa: CASSTLGPGDEQFF; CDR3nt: TGTGCCAGCAGCACCCTGGGGCCAGGGGATGAGCAGTTCTTC
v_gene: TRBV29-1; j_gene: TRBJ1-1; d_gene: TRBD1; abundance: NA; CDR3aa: CSVWTGGPNTEAFF; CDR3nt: TGCAGCGTTTGGACAGGGGGCCCGAACACTGAAGCTTTCTTT
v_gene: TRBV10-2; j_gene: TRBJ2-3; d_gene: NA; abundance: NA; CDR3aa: CASSESSVVTDTQYF; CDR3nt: TGCGCCAGCAGTGAGTCTAGCGTTGTGACAGATACGCAGTATTTT
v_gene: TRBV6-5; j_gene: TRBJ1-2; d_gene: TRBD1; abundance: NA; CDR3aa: CASSTPGQGVNGYTF; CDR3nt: TGTGCCAGCAGCACCCCGGGACAGGGGGTTAATGGCTACACCTTC
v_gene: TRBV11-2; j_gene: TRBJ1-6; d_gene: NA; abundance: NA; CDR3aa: CASSLGGSGSPLHF; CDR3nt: TGTGCCAGCAGCTTAGGCGGCTCCGGTTCACCCCTCCACTTT
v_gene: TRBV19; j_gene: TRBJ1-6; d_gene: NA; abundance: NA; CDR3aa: CASSIGRGNSPLHF; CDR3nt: TGTGCCAGTAGTATAGGCCGAGGGAATTCACCCCTCCACTTT
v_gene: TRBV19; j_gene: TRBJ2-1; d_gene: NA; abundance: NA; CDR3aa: CASSPQNNEQFF; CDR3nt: TGTGCCAGTAGTCCACAAAACAATGAGCAGTTCTTC
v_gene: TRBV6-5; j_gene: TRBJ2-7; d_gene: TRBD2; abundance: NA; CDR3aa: CASSLLAGGPYEQYF; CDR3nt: TGTGCCAGCAGCTTACTAGCGGGGGGACCCTACGAGCAGTACTTC
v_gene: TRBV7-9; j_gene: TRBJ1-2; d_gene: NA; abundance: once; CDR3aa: CASSISFKQNYGYTF; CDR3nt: TGTGCCAGCAGTATAAGCTTTAAACAGAACTATGGCTACACCTTC
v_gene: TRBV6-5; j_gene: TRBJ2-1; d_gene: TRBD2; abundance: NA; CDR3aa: CASMLGGSSYNEQFF; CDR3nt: TGTGCCAGTATGCTCGGGGGGAGCTCCTACAATGAGCAGTTCTTC
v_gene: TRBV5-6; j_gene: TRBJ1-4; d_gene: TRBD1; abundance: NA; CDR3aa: CASSLYGTASEKLFF; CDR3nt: TGTGCCAGCAGCTTGTATGGGACAGCGAGTGAAAAACTGTTTTTT
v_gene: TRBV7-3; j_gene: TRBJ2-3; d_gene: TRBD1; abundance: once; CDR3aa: CASSLMGQGPDTQYF; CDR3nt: TGTGCCAGCAGCTTAATGGGACAGGGGCCAGATACGCAGTATTTT
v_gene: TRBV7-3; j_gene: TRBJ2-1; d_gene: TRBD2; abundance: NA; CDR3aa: CASSLTEYSGRPHNEQFF; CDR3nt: TGTGCCAGCAGCTTAACGGAATATAGCGGGAGGCCTCACAATGAGCAGTTCTTC
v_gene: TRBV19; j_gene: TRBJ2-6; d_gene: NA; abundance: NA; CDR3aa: CASSDHRAGANVLTF; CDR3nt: TGTGCCAGTAGCGACCACAGGGCTGGGGCCAACGTCCTGACTTTC
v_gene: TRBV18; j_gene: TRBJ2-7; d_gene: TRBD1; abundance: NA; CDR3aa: CASSPRDRTYEQYF; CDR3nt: TGTGCCAGCTCACCCCGGGACAGAACCTACGAGCAGTACTTC
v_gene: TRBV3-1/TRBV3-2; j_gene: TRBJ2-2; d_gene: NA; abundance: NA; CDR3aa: CASSQDPASVDTGELFF; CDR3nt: TGTGCCAGCAGCCAAGATCCGGCTAGCGTGGACACCGGGGAGCTGTTTTTT
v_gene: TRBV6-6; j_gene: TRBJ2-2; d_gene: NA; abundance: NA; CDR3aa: CASSYDTSSGELFF; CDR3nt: TGTGCCAGCAGTTACGACACTAGCAGCGGGGAGCTGTTTTTT
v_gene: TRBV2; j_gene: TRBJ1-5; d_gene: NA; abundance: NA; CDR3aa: CASGGDQPQHF; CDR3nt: TGTGCCAGCGGAGGGGATCAGCCCCAGCATTTT
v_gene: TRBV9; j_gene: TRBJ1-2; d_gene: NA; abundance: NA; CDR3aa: CASSVGGQITF; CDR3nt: TGTGCCAGCAGCGTGGGTGGACAAATCACCTTC
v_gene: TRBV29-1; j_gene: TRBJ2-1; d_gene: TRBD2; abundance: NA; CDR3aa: CSVAWTAGGNEQFF; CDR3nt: TGCAGCGTTGCTTGGACAGCGGGGGGCAATGAGCAGTTCTTC
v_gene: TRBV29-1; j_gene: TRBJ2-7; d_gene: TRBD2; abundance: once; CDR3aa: CSVYSKRGYEQYF; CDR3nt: TGCAGCGTTTACAGCAAGCGGGGCTACGAGCAGTACTTC
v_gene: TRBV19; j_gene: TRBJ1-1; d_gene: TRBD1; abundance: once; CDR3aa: CASRRDRSYTEAFF; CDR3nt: TGTGCCAGTAGAAGGGACAGGTCATACACTGAAGCTTTCTTT
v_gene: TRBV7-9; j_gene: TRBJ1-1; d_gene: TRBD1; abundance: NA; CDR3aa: CASSPDRVAEAFF; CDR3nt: TGTGCCAGCAGCCCCGACAGGGTAGCTGAAGCTTTCTTT
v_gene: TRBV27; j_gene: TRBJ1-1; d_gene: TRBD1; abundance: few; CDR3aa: CASSGGQGAINTEAFF; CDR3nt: TGTGCCAGCAGTGGGGGACAGGGGGCGATCAACACTGAAGCTTTCTTT
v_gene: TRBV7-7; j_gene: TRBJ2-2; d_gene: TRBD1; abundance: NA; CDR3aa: CASSTDRTGVGGELFF; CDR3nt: TGTGCCAGCAGCACCGATCGGACAGGGGTGGGCGGGGAGCTGTTTTTT
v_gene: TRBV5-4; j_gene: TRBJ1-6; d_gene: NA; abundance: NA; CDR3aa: CASSLATGDSPLHF; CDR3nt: TGTGCCAGCAGCTTGGCCACAGGTGATTCACCCCTCCACTTT
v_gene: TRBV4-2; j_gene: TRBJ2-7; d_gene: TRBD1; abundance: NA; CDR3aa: CASSLGTGGASDEQYF; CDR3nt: TGTGCCAGCAGCCTCGGGACAGGGGGCGCGAGCGACGAGCAGTACTTC
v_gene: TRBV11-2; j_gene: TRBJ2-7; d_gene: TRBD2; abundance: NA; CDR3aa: CASSQFLAGEQYF; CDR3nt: TGTGCCAGCAGCCAGTTCCTAGCGGGCGAGCAGTACTTC
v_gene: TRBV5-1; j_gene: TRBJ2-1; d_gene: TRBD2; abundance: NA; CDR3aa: CASSLAGGNYNEQFF; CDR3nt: TGCGCCAGCAGCCTAGCGGGGGGGAACTACAATGAGCAGTTCTTC
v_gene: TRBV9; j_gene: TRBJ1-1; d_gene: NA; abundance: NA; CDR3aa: CASSLRGNTEAFF; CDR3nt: TGTGCCAGCAGCCTGAGAGGGAACACTGAAGCTTTCTTT
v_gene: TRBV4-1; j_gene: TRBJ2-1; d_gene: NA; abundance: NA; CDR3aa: CASSQGRGNEQFF; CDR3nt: TGCGCCAGCAGCCAAGGTCGGGGCAATGAGCAGTTCTTC
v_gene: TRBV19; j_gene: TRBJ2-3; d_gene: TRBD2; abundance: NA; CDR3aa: CASQTSGGGTQYF; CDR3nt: TGTGCCAGCCAGACTAGCGGGGGCGGCACGCAGTATTTT
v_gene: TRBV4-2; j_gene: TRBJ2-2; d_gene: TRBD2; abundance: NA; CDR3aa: CASSPGGGTLNTGELFF; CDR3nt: TGTGCCAGCAGCCCTGGGGGGGGGACCCTGAACACCGGGGAGCTGTTTTTT
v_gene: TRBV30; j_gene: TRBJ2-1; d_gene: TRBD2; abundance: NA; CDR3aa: CAWSRTSGSGEQFF; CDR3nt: TGTGCCTGGAGCCGGACTAGCGGGTCTGGTGAGCAGTTCTTC
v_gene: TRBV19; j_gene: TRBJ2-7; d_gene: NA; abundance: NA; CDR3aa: CASSIRIVGEQYF; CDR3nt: TGTGCCAGTAGTATCCGTATAGTCGGCGAGCAGTACTTC
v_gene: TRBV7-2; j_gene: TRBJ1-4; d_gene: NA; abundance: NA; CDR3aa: CASSLGTGTSNRKLFF; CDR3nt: TGTGCCAGCAGCTTAGGAACCGGGACATCCAACCGGAAACTGTTTTTT
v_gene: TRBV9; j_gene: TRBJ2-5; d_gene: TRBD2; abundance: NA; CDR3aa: CASSGGTQYF; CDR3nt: TGTGCCAGCTCGGGGGGGACCCAGTACTTC
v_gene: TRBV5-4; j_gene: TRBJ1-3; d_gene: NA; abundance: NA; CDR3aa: CASSSTGDPGNTIYF; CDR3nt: TGTGCCAGCAGTTCGACAGGAGACCCTGGAAACACCATATATTTT
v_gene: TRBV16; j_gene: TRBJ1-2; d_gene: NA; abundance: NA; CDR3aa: CASSPTTGLGGYTF; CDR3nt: TGTGCCAGCAGCCCAACTACAGGGCTAGGTGGCTACACCTTC
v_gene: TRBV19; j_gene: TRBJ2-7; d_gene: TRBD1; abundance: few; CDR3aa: CASSRDRITYEQYF; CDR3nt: TGTGCCAGTAGCAGGGACAGAATCACCTACGAGCAGTACTTC
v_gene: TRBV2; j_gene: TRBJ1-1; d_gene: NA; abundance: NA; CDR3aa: CASSVIDTEAFF; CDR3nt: TGTGCCAGCAGTGTTATAGACACTGAAGCTTTCTTT
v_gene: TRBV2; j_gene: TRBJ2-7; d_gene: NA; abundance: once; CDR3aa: CACERSSYEQYF; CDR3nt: TGTGCCTGCGAGCGGTCCTCCTACGAGCAGTACTTC
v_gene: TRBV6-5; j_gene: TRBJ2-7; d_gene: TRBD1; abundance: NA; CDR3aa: CASSSQGALEQYF; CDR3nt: TGTGCCAGCAGTTCTCAGGGGGCCTTGGAGCAGTACTTC
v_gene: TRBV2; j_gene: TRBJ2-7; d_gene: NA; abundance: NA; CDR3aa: CASNGARAGPYEQYF; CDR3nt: TGTGCCAGCAATGGGGCCCGGGCAGGGCCCTACGAGCAGTACTTC
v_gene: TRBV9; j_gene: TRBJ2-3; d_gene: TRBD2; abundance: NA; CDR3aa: CASSETSGRVDTQYF; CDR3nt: TGTGCCAGCAGCGAGACTAGCGGGAGGGTGGATACGCAGTATTTT
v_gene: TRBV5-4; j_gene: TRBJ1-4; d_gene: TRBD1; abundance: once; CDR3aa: CASSLTGPNEKLFF; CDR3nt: TGTGCCAGCAGCCTGACAGGGCCTAATGAAAAACTGTTTTTT
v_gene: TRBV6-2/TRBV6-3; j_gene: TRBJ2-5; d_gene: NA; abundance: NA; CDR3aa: CASSYIRGDGTQYF; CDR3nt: TGTGCCAGCAGTTACATCCGGGGAGATGGGACCCAGTACTTC
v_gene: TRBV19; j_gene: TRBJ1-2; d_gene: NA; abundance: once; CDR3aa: CASSIKGGSNGYTF; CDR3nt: TGTGCCAGTAGTATAAAAGGAGGATCCAATGGCTACACCTTC
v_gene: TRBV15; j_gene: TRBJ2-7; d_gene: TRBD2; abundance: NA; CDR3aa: CATSRDGGGSSYEQYF; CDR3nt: TGTGCCACCAGCAGAGATGGGGGGGGTAGCTCCTACGAGCAGTACTTC
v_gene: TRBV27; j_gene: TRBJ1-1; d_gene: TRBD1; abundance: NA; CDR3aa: CASSLGTGGEAFF; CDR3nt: TGTGCCAGCAGTTTAGGGACAGGGGGTGAAGCTTTCTTT
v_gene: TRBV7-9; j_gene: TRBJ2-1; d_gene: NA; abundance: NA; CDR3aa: CASSLSIQGWRNEQFF; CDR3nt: TGTGCCAGCAGCTTATCTATCCAGGGGTGGCGCAATGAGCAGTTCTTC
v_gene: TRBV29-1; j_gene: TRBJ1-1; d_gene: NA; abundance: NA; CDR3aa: CSVGLTDLVEIEAFF; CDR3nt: TGCAGCGTCGGACTAACCGATCTGGTGGAGATTGAAGCTTTCTTT
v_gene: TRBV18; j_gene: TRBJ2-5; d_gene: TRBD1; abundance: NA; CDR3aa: CASSSGTGGQETQYF; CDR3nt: TGTGCCAGCTCATCCGGGACAGGGGGTCAAGAGACCCAGTACTTC
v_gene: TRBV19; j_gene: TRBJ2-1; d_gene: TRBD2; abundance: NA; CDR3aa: CASSLLAGDYNEQFF; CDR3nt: TGTGCCAGTAGTTTACTAGCGGGGGACTACAATGAGCAGTTCTTC
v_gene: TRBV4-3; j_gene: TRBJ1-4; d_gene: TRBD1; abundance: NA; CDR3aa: CASSQGGTGPNEKLFF; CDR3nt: TGCGCCAGCAGCCAAGGGGGGACAGGGCCTAATGAAAAACTGTTTTTT